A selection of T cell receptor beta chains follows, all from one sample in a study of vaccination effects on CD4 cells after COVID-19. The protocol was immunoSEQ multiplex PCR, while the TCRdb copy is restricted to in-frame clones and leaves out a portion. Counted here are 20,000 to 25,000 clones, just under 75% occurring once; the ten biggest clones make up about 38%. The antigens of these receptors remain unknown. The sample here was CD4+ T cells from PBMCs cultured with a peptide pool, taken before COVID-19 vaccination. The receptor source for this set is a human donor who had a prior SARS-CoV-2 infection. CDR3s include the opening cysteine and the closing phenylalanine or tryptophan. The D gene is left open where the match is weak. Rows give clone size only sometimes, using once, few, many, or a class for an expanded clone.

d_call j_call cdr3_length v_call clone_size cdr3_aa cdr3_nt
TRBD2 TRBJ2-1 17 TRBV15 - CATSTRMGRGGMGEQFF TGTGCCACCAGCACCCGAATGGGGCGGGGGGGCATGGGTGAGCAGTTCTTC
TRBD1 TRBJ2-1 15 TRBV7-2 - CASSPRTGGVGEQFF TGTGCCAGCAGCCCCCGGACAGGGGGGGTTGGTGAGCAGTTCTTC
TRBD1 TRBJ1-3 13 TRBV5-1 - CASSQDRGNTIYF TGCGCCAGCAGCCAGGACAGGGGCAACACCATATATTTT
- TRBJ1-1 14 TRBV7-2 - CASSLAREDTEAFF TGTGCCAGCAGCTTAGCGAGGGAGGACACTGAAGCTTTCTTT
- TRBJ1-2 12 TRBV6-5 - CASSWENYGYTF TGTGCCAGCAGCTGGGAGAACTATGGCTACACCTTC
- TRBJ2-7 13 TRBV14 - CASSQSGALRQYF TGTGCCAGCAGCCAATCGGGGGCATTACGGCAGTACTTC
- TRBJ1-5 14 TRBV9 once CASSVGPGNQPQHF TGTGCCAGCAGCGTAGGTCCAGGCAATCAGCCCCAGCATTTT
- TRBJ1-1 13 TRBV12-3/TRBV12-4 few CASRVLGIREAFF TGTGCCAGCAGGGTTTTGGGGATACGTGAAGCTTTCTTT
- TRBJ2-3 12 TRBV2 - CASSDSTDTQYF TGTGCCAGCTCGGACAGCACAGATACGCAGTATTTT
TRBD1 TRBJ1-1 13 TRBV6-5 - CASRGGRFTEAFF TGTGCCAGCAGAGGGGGCCGCTTCACTGAAGCTTTCTTT
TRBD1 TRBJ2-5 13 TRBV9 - CASSKDRGETQYF TGTGCCAGCAGCAAGGACAGGGGAGAGACCCAGTACTTC
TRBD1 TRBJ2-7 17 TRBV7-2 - CASSSATGTGISYEQYF TGTGCCAGCAGCTCAGCAACCGGGACAGGGATTTCCTACGAGCAGTACTTC